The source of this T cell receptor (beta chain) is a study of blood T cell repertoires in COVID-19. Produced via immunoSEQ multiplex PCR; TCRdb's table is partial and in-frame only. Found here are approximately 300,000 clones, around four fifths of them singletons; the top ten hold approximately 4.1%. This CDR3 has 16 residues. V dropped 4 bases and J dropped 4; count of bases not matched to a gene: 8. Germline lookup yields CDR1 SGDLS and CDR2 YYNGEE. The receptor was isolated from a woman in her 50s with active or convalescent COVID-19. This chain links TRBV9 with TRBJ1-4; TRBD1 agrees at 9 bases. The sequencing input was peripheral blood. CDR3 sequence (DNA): TGTGCCAGCAGCTTAAGGACAGGGGCCCGTAATGAAAAACTGTTTTTT. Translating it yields CASSLRTGARNEKLFF.